This TCR beta chain was recovered during a study of T cell changes during pregnancy in multiple sclerosis. Sequencing was performed with immunoSEQ multiplex PCR; in TCRdb, only in-frame clones are kept and a portion is missing. The table includes about 33,000 clones, around 90% detected once. The CDR3 is made up of 12 amino acids. Germline V gene lookup returns CDR1 SGHRS and CDR2 YFSETQ. V dropped 2 bases and J dropped 5 bases, with 7 bases sitting between them. The sequence derives from a female donor in good health, enrolled as a control in a pregnancy study. The sample in question was CD4+ T cells from peripheral blood mononuclear cells, obtained in the third trimester of pregnancy. The V gene is TRBV5-1, the J gene TRBJ1-1; no clear D. CDR3 loop: CASSFLGTEAFF. The CDR3 DNA reads as TGCGCCAGCAGCTTCCTAGGAACTGAAGCTTTCTTT.